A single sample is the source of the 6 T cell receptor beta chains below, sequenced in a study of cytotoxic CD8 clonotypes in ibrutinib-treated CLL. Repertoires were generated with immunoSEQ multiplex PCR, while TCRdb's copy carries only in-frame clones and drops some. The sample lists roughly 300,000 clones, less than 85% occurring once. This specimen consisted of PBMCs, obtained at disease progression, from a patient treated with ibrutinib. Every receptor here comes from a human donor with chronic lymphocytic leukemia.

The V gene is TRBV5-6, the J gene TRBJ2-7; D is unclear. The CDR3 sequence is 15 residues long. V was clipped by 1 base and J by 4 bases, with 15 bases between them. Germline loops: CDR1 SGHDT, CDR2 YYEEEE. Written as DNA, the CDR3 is TGTGCCAGCAGCTTGTTGGGGATTACGAGTTACGAGCAGTACTTC. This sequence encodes CASSLLGITSYEQYF.

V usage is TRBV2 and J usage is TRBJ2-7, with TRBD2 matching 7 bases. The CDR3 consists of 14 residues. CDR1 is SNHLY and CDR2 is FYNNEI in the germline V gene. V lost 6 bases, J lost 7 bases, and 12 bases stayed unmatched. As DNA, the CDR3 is TGTGCCAGCAGGGGGAGGGACGGCCTTGAGGAGCAGTACTTC. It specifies CASRGRDGLEEQYF.

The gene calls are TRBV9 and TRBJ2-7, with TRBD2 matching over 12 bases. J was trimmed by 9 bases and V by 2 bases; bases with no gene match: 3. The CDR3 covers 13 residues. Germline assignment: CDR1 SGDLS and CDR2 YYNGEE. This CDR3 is CASSVLAGGRQYF. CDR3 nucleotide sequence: TGTGCCAGCAGCGTGCTAGCGGGAGGGAGGCAGTACTTC.

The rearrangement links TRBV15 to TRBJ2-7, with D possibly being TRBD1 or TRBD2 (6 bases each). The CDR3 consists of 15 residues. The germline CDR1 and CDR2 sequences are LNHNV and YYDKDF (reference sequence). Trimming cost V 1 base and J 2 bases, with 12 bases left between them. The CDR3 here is CATSRGGASTYEQYF. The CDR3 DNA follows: TGTGCCACCAGCAGAGGGGGGGCCTCTACCTACGAGCAGTACTTC.

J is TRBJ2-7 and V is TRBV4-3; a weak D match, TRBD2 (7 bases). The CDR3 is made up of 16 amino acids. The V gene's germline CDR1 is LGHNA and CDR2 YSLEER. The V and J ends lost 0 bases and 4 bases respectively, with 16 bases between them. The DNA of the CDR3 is TGCGCCAGCAGCCAAGAAGCTAGAGGGGGAGGGTACGAGCAGTACTTC. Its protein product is CASSQEARGGGYEQYF.

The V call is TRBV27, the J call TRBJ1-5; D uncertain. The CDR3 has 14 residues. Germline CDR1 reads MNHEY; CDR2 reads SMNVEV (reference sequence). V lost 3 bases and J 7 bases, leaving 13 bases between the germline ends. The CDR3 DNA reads TGTGCCAGCAGTTTTTTCCCAGTGGGACAGCCCCAGCATTTT. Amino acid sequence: CASSFFPVGQPQHF.